The source of this T cell receptor beta chain is a study of cytotoxic CD8 clonotypes in ibrutinib-treated CLL (dated by TCRdb to about 2021). Study-wide context: In this cohort, around 15 patients were treatment-naive and ten to eleven were relapsed/refractory, while around 18 had unmutated IGHV. On average, each sample had roughly 250,000 productive templates and roughly 95,000 productive rearrangements. Of the 86 people in the trial, about two dozen had longitudinal samples available. Patients were still on ibrutinib when every remission and progressive disease sample was collected. Responses were partial in approximately 24 patients and complete in 2; after median about 70 months follow-up, about 14 stayed in remission and roughly twelve progressed. Cryopreserved peripheral blood mononuclear cells were obtained prior to treatment, at the time of response, and at either disease progression or sustained remission. Response samples were obtained after a median of approximately eleven months of treatment, with a range of about 6 to 40 months.

For this clone: The clone's antigen remains unknown. No base-level quality is on record; no much larger clone is a single base apart.

Taken from cysteine to phenylalanine, the CDR3 has 16 residues. The retained sequence is limited to the CDR3, 48 bases, with the frame set at the first base. Compared with germline, V lacks 4 bases and J lacks 1 base; bases without a gene match: 8. As encoded in the germline V gene, CDR1 is SGDLS while CDR2 is YYNGEE. The goal of deep resolution MiSeq sequencing was a depth between 1 in 1 million and 1 in 200,000 T cells, and coverage averaged 10x per clonotype. The immunoSEQ hsTCRB Kit was used to generate the TCR beta libraries. Turning to the authors' computational methods: ImmunoSEQ Data Assistant and ImmunoSEQ Analyzer were used for data analysis, and V, D and J genes were assigned according to IMGT definitions. Clonality, which ranges from 0 to 1, was calculated as one minus the normalized Shannon entropy of productive rearrangement frequencies. Only overrepresented clonotypes making up at least 0.05% of the repertoire of each patient were included in the public clonotype analysis. Repertoires from some 14 age-matched healthy donors in immuneACCESS were used as clonality controls. Drawn from immuneACCESS, this table holds only the in-frame rearrangements with V and J called that TCRdb kept. Clones are partly lost; checked studies trace under half to an unresolved V gene and leave the rest unexplained. The DNA gave D and trimming, while V, J and clone size come from that table. In this sample the table shows hundreds of thousands of clones, roughly 74% of which occur a single time. In total, the top ten clones hold 15% to 17% of the sample.

The sample's time point label, in plain terms: around 2 years on ibrutinib. For TCR beta library preparation, roughly 2.1 micrograms of genomic DNA was extracted from cryopreserved PBMCs. Longitudinal blood samples from CLL patients on ibrutinib monotherapy were analyzed using high-throughput TCR beta sequencing. The patients took part in an open-label, single-center phase 2 trial of ibrutinib monotherapy. Results and caveats for the whole study, not just this receptor: Public clonotypes were rare and either shrank or stayed stable during treatment, and the rise in clonality at ibrutinib response reflected expansion of private clonotypes. Clonality rose at ibrutinib response, remained stable during sustained remission, and dropped back toward baseline at progression. Lymph node repertoires were not examined, and the timing of sampling was not matched between patients in sustained remission and those whose disease progressed. At baseline, clonality was higher than in age-matched healthy donors and showed a strong correlation with circulating CD8+ T-cell counts.

The sequence was collected from a human donor with chronic lymphocytic leukemia. The chain is made from TRBV9 and TRBJ2-1, with TRBD2 identical over 7 junction bases. This specimen consisted of PBMCs, obtained after 24 months of ibrutinib treatment. The CDR3 region has the sequence CASSSLQRGSYNEQFF. The sequenced DNA: TGTGCCAGCAGCTCCCTACAGCGGGGTTCCTACAATGAGCAGTTCTTC. Reference TRBV9 and TRBJ2-1 genes cover what lies past the CDR3, so the full variable domain is DSGVTQTPKHLITATGQRVTLRCSPRSGDLSVYWYQQSLDQGLQFLIQYYNGEERAKGNILERFSAQQFPDLHSELNLSSLELGDSALYFCASSSLQRGSYNEQFFGPGTRLTVL.